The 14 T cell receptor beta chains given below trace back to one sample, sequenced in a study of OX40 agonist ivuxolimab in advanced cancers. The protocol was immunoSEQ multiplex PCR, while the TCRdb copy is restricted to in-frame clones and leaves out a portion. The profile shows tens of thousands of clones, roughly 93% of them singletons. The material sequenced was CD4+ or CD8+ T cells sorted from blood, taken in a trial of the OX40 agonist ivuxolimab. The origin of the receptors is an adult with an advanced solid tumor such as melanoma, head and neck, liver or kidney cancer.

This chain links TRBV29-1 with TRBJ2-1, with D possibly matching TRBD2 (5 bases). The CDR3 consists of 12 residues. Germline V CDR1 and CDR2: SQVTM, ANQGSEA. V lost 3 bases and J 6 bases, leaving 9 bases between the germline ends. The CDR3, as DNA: TGCAGCGTTGAGAGGGCCACCAATGAGCAGTTCTTC. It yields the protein CSVERATNEQFF.

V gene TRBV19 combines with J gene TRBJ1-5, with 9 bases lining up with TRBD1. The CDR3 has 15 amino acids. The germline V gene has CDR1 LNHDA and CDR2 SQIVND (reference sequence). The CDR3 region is CASAQGDRGNQPQHF. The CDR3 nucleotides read TGTGCTTCAGCCCAGGGGGACAGGGGCAATCAGCCCCAGCATTTT.

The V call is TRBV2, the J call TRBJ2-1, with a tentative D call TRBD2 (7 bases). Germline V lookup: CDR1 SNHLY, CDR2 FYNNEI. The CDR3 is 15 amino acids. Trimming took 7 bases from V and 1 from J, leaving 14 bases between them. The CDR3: CASKRGGASYNEQFF. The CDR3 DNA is TGTGCCAGCAAGCGTGGGGGGGCATCCTACAATGAGCAGTTCTTC. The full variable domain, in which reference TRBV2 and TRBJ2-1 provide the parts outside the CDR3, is EPEVTQTPSHQVTQMGQEVILRCVPISNHLYFYWYRQILGQKVEFLVSFYNNEISEKSEIFDDQFSVERPDGSNFTLKIRSTKLEDSAMYFCASKRGGASYNEQFFGPGTRLTVL.

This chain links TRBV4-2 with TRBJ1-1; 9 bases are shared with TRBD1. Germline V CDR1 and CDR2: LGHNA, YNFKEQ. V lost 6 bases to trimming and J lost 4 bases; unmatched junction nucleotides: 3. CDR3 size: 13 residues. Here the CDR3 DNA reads TGTGCCAGCAGACAGGGGGCAAGCACTGAAGCTTTCTTT. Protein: CASRQGASTEAFF.

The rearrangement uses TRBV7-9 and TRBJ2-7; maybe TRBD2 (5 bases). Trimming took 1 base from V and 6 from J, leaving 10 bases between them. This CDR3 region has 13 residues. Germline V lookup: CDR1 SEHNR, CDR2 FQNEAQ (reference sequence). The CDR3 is CASSLGSRGEQYF. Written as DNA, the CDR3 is TGTGCCAGCAGCTTAGGATCCCGGGGCGAGCAGTACTTC.

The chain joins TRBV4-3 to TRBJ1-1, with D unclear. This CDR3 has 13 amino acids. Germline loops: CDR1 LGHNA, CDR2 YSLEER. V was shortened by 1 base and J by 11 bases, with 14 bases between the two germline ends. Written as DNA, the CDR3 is TGCGCCAGCAGCCAAGTGGTTGAGCGGGAGGCTTTCTTT. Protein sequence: CASSQVVEREAFF.

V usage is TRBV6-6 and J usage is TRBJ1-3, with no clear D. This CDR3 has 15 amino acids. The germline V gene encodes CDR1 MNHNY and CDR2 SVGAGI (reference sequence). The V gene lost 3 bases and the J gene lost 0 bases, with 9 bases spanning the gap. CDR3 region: CASSYDVDSGNTIYF. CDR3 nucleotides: TGTGCCAGCAGTTATGACGTGGACTCTGGAAACACCATATATTTT.

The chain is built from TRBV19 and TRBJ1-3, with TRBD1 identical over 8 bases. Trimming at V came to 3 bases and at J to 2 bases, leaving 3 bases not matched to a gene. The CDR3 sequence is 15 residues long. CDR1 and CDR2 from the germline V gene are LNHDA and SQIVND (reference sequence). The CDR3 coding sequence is TGTGCCAGTAGTATCCCGACAGGGGCTGGAAACACCATATATTTT. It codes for CASSIPTGAGNTIYF.

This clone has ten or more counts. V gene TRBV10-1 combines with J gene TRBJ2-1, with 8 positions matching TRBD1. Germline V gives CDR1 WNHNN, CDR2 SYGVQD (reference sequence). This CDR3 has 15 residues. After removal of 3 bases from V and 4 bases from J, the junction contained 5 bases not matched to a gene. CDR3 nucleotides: TGCGCCAGCAGTGAACCGACAGGGGCATACAATGAGCAGTTCTTC. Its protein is CASSEPTGAYNEQFF.

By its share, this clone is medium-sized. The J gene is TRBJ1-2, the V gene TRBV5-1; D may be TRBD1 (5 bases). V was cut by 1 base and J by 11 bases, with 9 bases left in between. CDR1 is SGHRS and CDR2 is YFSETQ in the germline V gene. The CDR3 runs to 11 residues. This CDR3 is CASSLTGEYTF. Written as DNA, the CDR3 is TGCGCCAGCAGCTTGACAGGAGAATACACCTTC.

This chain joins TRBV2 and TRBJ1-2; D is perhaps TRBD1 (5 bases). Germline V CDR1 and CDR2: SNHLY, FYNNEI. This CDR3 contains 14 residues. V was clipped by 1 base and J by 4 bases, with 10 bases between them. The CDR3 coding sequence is TGTGCCAGCAGTGAAGGATTTGACAGCTATGGCTACACCTTC. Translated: CASSEGFDSYGYTF. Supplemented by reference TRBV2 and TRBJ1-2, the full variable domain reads EPEVTQTPSHQVTQMGQEVILRCVPISNHLYFYWYRQILGQKVEFLVSFYNNEISEKSEIFDDQFSVERPDGSNFTLKIRSTKLEDSAMYFCASSEGFDSYGYTFGSGTRLTVV.

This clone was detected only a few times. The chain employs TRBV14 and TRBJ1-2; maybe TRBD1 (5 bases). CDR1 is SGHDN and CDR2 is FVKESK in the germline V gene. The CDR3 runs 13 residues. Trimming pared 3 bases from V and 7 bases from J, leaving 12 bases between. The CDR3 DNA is TGTGCCAGCAGCCAGGGGCTTGGGAGTGGCTACACCTTC. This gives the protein CASSQGLGSGYTF.

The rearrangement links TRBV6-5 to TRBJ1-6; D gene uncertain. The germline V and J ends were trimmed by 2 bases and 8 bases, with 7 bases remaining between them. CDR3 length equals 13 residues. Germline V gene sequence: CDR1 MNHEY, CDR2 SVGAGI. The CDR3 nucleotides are TGTGCCAGCAGTTACGGGGTTTATTCACCCCTCCACTTT. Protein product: CASSYGVYSPLHF.

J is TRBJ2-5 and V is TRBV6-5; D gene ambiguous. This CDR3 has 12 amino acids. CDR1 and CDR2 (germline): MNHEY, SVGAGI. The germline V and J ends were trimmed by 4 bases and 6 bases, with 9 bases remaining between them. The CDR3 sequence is CASSSGPKTQYF. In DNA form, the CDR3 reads TGTGCCAGCAGTTCCGGGCCCAAGACCCAGTACTTC.